Described below is a single T cell receptor beta chain sequence and its context. No antigen is known for it. One base away there is no much larger clone; base qualities are not given. For TCRbeta CDR3 sequencing, genomic DNA from the sorted cells was extracted using the QIAGEN DNeasy Blood and Tissue Kit. High-throughput TCRbeta CDR3 sequencing, including PCR amplification with bias correction and internal controls, was performed commercially through immunoSEQ. As for how the authors treated the data: Unique productive TCRbeta sequences were defined by CDR3 nucleotide sequence when primers matched and otherwise by CDR3 amino acid sequence together with Vbeta and Jbeta genes. As a correction for sorting error, sequences shared between sorted populations at a frequency ratio of 2:1 or less were discarded, and the remaining shared sequences were assigned to the higher population. A sequence was defined as donor-reactive if the sequence was expanded at least 5-fold in CFSE-low cells compared with unstimulated cells and had a frequency of at least 0.01% in CFSE-low cells. Repertoire divergence was quantified by Jensen-Shannon divergence calculated from the top 100 TCRbeta sequences ranked by frequency. For samples with multiple sequencing runs, sorting error was corrected separately for each run before the runs were pooled. In TCRdb, the immuneACCESS table is reduced to in-frame sequences with V and J assigned. These tables do not hold every clone; where another copy was compared, an unresolved V gene accounts for under half, and the others remain unexplained. That table is the source of V, J and clone size, and D and trimming were worked out from the DNA. The table for this sample lists 200,000 to 300,000 clones; roughly 84% of them were counted only once. In total, the top ten clones hold around 0.61% of the sample.

These data originate in a study of Tregs in tolerant kidney transplant recipients (dated by TCRdb to the late 2010s). With respect to the entire study: TCRbeta sequencing was used in the study to identify donor-specific regulatory T cells before combined kidney and bone marrow transplantation, and the identified cells were then tracked after transplant. TCRbeta repertoire sequencing was used in a few healthy controls to compare several ways of expanding Tregs specific for an allogeneic donor. General findings and caveats noted by the study authors: Although technical replication error seemed to be minimal, the question of biological reproducibility was not addressed directly. Expanding Tregs with activated donor B cells appeared to identify the most biologically relevant and donor-specific TCRbeta repertoire. Because only a small number of patients were included, the study had limitations, and the results will need to be validated in larger populations as well as under other immunosuppression protocols.

As encoded in the germline V gene, CDR1 is MNHEY while CDR2 is SVGAGI. The CDR3 holds 14 amino acids from the cysteine to the phenylalanine. Only CDR3 DNA remains: 42 bases, in frame from the first base. V is trimmed back by 4 bases and J by 3 bases, and the junction contains 5 bases that no gene match accounts for. Unstimulated Tregs (CD4+CD25+CD127-), CD4+ non-Tregs (CD4+CD25-), CD4 and CD8 cells were FACS-sorted from thawed PBMCs. Healthy control blood was obtained either as purchased buffy coats or from healthy volunteers. Healthy control blood was processed to PBMCs with a Ficoll density gradient and then cryopreserved, whereas patient PBMCs were collected both before and after transplant.

This clonotype was obtained from a human donor in good health. The sequenced material came from CD4+ T cells from blood. The receptor chain draws on TRBV6-5 and TRBJ1-1; TRBD1 agrees with 7 junctional bases. The CDR3 region: CASSSDRPDTEAFF. The nucleotide sequence reads as follows: TGTGCCAGCAGTTCGGACAGGCCTGACACTGAAGCTTTCTTT.